A single sample gave rise to the 27 T cell receptor beta chains below, sequenced in a study of identical twins. TCRdb re-derived calls from the 5' RACE reads in MiXCR, one entry per CDR3 protein. Of 1.5 million to 2 million distinct CDR3 sequences in the sample, around a third were seen once. Material for sequencing was cord blood. These TCRs come from a newborn girl in good health.

The CDR3 loop reads CASSPQTGGRHTEAFF. CDR3 bases: TGTGCCAGCTCACCCCAGACAGGGGGCCGGCACACTGAAGCTTTCTTT. The chain has TRBV18 and TRBJ1-1; 10 nucleotides agree with TRBD1. CDR3 length: 16 residues. CDR1 and CDR2 (germline): KGHSH, LQKENI. V shed 3 bases and J 3 bases; nucleotides not matched to a gene: 7.

This clonotype turned up a few times. The rearrangement links TRBV27 to TRBJ1-2, with D possibly being TRBD1 (5 bases). The CDR3 is 16 amino acids. V dropped 4 bases and J dropped 0 bases, with 15 bases sitting between them. CDR1 and CDR2 (germline): MNHEY, SMNVEV (reference sequence). CDR3 region: CASSSIGYRSNYGYTF. The CDR3 bases are TGTGCCAGCAGTTCCATAGGGTACAGGTCTAACTATGGCTACACCTTC.

This clonotype was picked up a small number of times. The chain combines TRBV24-1 with TRBJ2-1; possibly TRBD1 for D (6 bases). Trimming took off 4 bases at V and 7 bases at J, with 16 bases between the two ends. CDR3 size: 15 residues. Per germline, CDR1 KGHDR and CDR2 SFDVKD. The CDR3 region is CATSDPKSDRNEQFF. The CDR3 coding sequence is TGTGCCACCAGTGACCCTAAATCTGACAGGAATGAGCAGTTCTTC.

The CDR3 reads CASSLNPGGEQYF. In nucleotides, the CDR3 is TGCGCCAGCAGCTTAAACCCAGGGGGCGAGCAGTACTTC. This sequence joins TRBV5-1 and TRBJ2-7, with 7 bases that match TRBD1. The CDR3 extends over 13 amino acids. The germline V gene encodes CDR1 SGHRS and CDR2 YFSETQ. J was trimmed by 6 bases and V by 2 bases; bases with no gene match: 5.

This clonotype was detected ten times or more. The V call is TRBV28, the J call TRBJ1-2; 7 positions match TRBD1. The germline gives CDR1 MDHEN, CDR2 SYDVKM. V was pared by 4 bases and J by 5 bases, with 7 bases of the junction left unmatched. The CDR3 loop spans 14 amino acids. Written as DNA, the CDR3 is TGTGCCAGCAGTTACAGGGGATCTTATTATGGCTACACCTTC. This encodes CASSYRGSYYGYTF.

The rearrangement joins TRBV11-2 to TRBJ2-1; D not resolved. CDR3 length: 16 residues. CDR1 SGHAT and CDR2 FQNNGV come from the germline V gene. Trimming stripped 1 base from V and 0 bases from J, with 10 bases between. The CDR3 sequence is CASSLALLSSYNEQFF. DNA of the CDR3: TGTGCCAGCAGCTTAGCCCTCCTGAGCTCCTACAATGAGCAGTTCTTC. The variable domain in full, completed from reference TRBV11-2 and TRBJ2-1, reads EAGVAQSPRYKIIEKRQSVAFWCNPISGHATLYWYQQILGQGPKLLIQFQNNGVVDDSQLPKDRFSAERLKGVDSTLKIQPAKLEDSAVYLCASSLALLSSYNEQFFGPGTRLTVL.

This clonotype was observed a handful of times. The V gene is TRBV24-1, the J gene TRBJ1-5; D ambiguous. V lost 2 bases and J lost 3, with 7 bases in between. CDR3 length: 14 amino acids. Germline CDR1 is KGHDR and CDR2 is SFDVKD. The DNA of the CDR3 is TGTGCCACCAGTGATTCCAGGTCCAATCAGCCCCAGCATTTT. As protein: CATSDSRSNQPQHF.

The chain couples TRBV20-1 to TRBJ2-2, with 8 bases identical to TRBD2. V lost 3 bases, J lost 7 bases, and 4 bases stayed unmatched. There are 13 residues in the CDR3. Germline assignment: CDR1 DFQATT and CDR2 SNEGSKA (reference sequence). The CDR3 here is CSASGGAIGELFF. The CDR3 DNA reads TGCAGTGCTAGCGGGGGGGCGATCGGGGAGCTGTTTTTT.

The V and J genes are TRBV14 and TRBJ2-3; D unclear. This CDR3 spans 15 amino acids. Trimming stripped 1 base from V and 4 bases from J, with 12 bases between. Germline CDR1 is SGHDN and CDR2 is FVKESK. The CDR3 DNA reads as TGTGCCAGCAGCCAAGTCGGACGACACCCAGATACGCAGTATTTT. Translation: CASSQVGRHPDTQYF.

This clonotype was detected only a few times. V gene TRBV4-2 combines with J gene TRBJ2-7; D is unclear. V shed 1 base and J shed 3 bases, with 7 bases lying between them. CDR1 and CDR2 (germline): LGHNA, YNFKEQ. The CDR3 is 13 residues long. The CDR3 sequence: CASSQVPFYEQYF. CDR3 bases: TGTGCCAGCAGCCAAGTACCCTTCTACGAGCAGTACTTC.

This clonotype is a singleton in its sample. This chain connects TRBV24-1 to TRBJ1-1; D might be TRBD1 (6 bases). The CDR3 is made up of 13 amino acids. The germline V gene encodes CDR1 KGHDR and CDR2 SFDVKD. V was shortened by 1 base and J by 8 bases, with 10 bases between the two germline ends. CDR3 amino acids: CATSDFGRGEAFF. Here the CDR3 DNA reads TGTGCCACCAGTGATTTCGGCAGGGGCGAAGCTTTCTTT.

The V and J genes are TRBV7-2 and TRBJ2-7; unclear D gene. The CDR3 contains 16 residues. Trimming removed 0 bases at V and 0 bases at J, with 12 bases between. Germline assignment: CDR1 SGHTA and CDR2 FQGNSA. CDR3 sequence: CASSLALAARSYEQYF. The CDR3 DNA follows: TGTGCCAGCAGCTTAGCGTTGGCAGCTCGCTCCTACGAGCAGTACTTC.

The chain employs TRBV4-1 and TRBJ2-3; 10 bases fit TRBD2. After removal of 2 bases from V and 3 bases from J, the junction contained 8 bases not matched to a gene. The CDR3 is made up of 17 amino acids. From germline, CDR1 is MGHRA and CDR2 YSYEKL. CDR3 DNA: TGCGCCAGCAGCCAACCCGGGGCTAGCGGGAGAACAGATACGCAGTATTTT. Translating gives CASSQPGASGRTDTQYF.

The rearrangement uses TRBV9 and TRBJ2-7; possibly TRBD1 for D (6 bases). Germline-derived CDR1 and CDR2 are SGDLS and YYNGEE. V gave up 4 bases and J gave up 2 bases, with 13 bases separating them. There are 14 residues in the CDR3. This CDR3 reads CASSTSGQPYEQYF. CDR3 coding DNA: TGTGCCAGCAGCACTTCGGGACAACCCTACGAGCAGTACTTC.

The chain joins TRBV12-3 or TRBV12-4 to TRBJ1-5; a weak D match, TRBD1 (5 bases). V was trimmed by 4 bases and J by 1 base, leaving 11 bases between them. The CDR3 contains 15 residues. DNA of the CDR3: TGTGCCAGCAGTTATTCGGGACCGAGCAATCAGCCCCAGCATTTT. Translation gives CASSYSGPSNQPQHF.

The rearrangement links TRBV7-9 to TRBJ1-1, with 9 bases fitting TRBD1. Germline V gene data show CDR1 as SEHNR and CDR2 as FQNEAQ (reference sequence). The CDR3 is 14 amino acids. Unmatched junction bases numbered 6, after V lost 5 bases and J lost 5 bases. CDR3 protein: CASSTPGQGTEAFF. The CDR3 nucleotides read TGTGCCAGCAGCACACCGGGACAGGGAACTGAAGCTTTCTTT.

The table lists this clonotype with a few counts. The rearrangement joins TRBV10-3 to TRBJ1-4; 7 bases map to TRBD1. The CDR3 is 14 amino acids. Trimming at V came to 5 bases and at J to 5 bases, leaving 5 bases not matched to a gene. The germline CDR1 and CDR2 sequences are ENHRY and SYGVKD. The CDR3 DNA reads TGTGCCATCAGTCCTGACAGGGTCAATGAAAAACTGTTTTTT. Protein: CAISPDRVNEKLFF.

This clonotype was detected many times. The V call is TRBV24-1, the J call TRBJ2-3, with D maybe TRBD1 (5 bases). Looked up from germline, CDR1 is KGHDR and CDR2 is SFDVKD. V lost 3 bases and J lost 4, with 10 bases in between. The CDR3 spans 14 residues. The CDR3 is CATSDNTGPDTQYF. The CDR3 nucleotides read TGTGCCACCAGTGATAATACAGGCCCAGATACGCAGTATTTT.

Remarks on this clonotype: This sequence may be a read error, since a much larger clone differs from it by one base. The V gene is TRBV10-3, the J gene TRBJ2-1; 11 bases match TRBD2. The length of the CDR3 is 14 residues. Germline V CDR1 and CDR2: ENHRY, SYGVKD. This CDR3 is CSINGLAGYNEQFF. DNA of the CDR3: TGTTCCATCAACGGACTAGCGGGTTACAATGAGCAGTTCTTC.

This clonotype has just a few counts. This chain uses TRBV5-1 with TRBJ2-3; TRBD1 or TRBD2 may be the D gene (5 bases each). This CDR3 has 15 residues. Trimming removed 4 bases from V and 2 bases from J, with 14 bases in between. Germline V CDR1 and CDR2: SGHRS, YFSETQ. DNA of the CDR3: TGCGCCAGCAGCCCGCCCAGGGACCACACAGATACGCAGTATTTT. Translated, it gives CASSPPRDHTDTQYF.

This clonotype occurred a few times. The rearrangement joins TRBV5-6 to TRBJ2-7; 7 positions agree with TRBD2. The CDR3 spans 15 residues. The junction had 8 bases not matched to a gene; V was cut back by 3 bases and J by 2 bases. Germline V lookup: CDR1 SGHDT, CDR2 YYEEEE. The CDR3 here is CASSSGGLEAYEQYF. The CDR3 region has the DNA TGTGCCAGCAGCTCCGGCGGACTAGAGGCCTACGAGCAGTACTTC.

About this clonotype: A read error may explain this, as a much larger clone is one base away. The chain is built from TRBV28 and TRBJ2-4; D is ambiguous. The DNA end favors TRBJ2-5, so the J call may be wrong. This CDR3 has 12 residues. Germline lookup yields CDR1 MDHEN and CDR2 SYDVKM. CDR3 sequence reads: CASSFFTETQYF. CDR3 DNA: TGTGCCAGCAGTTTCTTCACGGAGACCCAGTACTTC.

The V and J genes are TRBV14 and TRBJ2-1; D gene ambiguous. The CDR3 is 13 residues long. Germline CDR1 reads SGHDN; CDR2 reads FVKESK. The ends were cut back, 0 bases at V and 12 bases at J, with 12 bases in the middle. In DNA, the CDR3 is TGTGCCAGCAGCCAAGATGGGCTGAGCTCGCAGTTCTTC. It is translated as CASSQDGLSSQFF.

The V call is TRBV7-2, the J call TRBJ2-5; D gene unclear. With 1 base removed from V and 4 bases from J, the gap between germline ends came to 10 bases. Germline V CDR1 and CDR2: SGHTA, FQGNSA. The CDR3 totals 14 residues. CDR3 residues: CASSLVRLGETQYF. The DNA for the CDR3 is TGTGCCAGCAGCTTAGTAAGGTTGGGAGAGACCCAGTACTTC.

The chain combines TRBV20-1 with TRBJ2-5; D may be TRBD2 (6 bases). The germline V gene encodes CDR1 DFQATT and CDR2 SNEGSKA (reference sequence). This CDR3 spans 15 amino acids. The V gene lost 0 bases and the J gene lost 2 bases, with 13 bases spanning the gap. The DNA for the CDR3 is TGCAGTGCTAGAGATGTGCGGGGCGGACAAGAGACCCAGTACTTC. It is translated as CSARDVRGGQETQYF.

This clonotype appeared a few times. J is TRBJ2-7 and V is TRBV20-1; 7 nucleotides align to TRBD2. The length of the CDR3 is 11 residues. Germline lookup yields CDR1 DFQATT and CDR2 SNEGSKA (reference sequence). J gave up 7 bases and V 6 bases, and 6 bases lay outside the gene matches. The CDR3 here is CSARLAREQYF. CDR3 DNA sequence: TGCAGTGCCAGACTAGCTCGGGAGCAGTACTTC.

V gene TRBV7-8 combines with J gene TRBJ2-3; no definite D call. This CDR3 spans 16 amino acids. V lost 1 base, J lost 2 bases, and 13 bases lay in between. Germline CDR1 SGHVS, CDR2 FQNEAQ. The CDR3 reads CASSLGVPTYTDTQYF. The CDR3 DNA reads as TGTGCCAGCAGCTTAGGGGTCCCTACTTACACAGATACGCAGTATTTT.